The clone carrying this T cell receptor (beta chain) appeared a few times. The data stem from a study of blood T cell repertoires in COVID-19. Across the whole study: There were acute and convalescent COVID-19 samples, and they came from the United States, Italy and Spain. Sample material is recorded as cDNA or gDNA derived from T cells, B-cell-depleted T cells, or PBMCs.

Source study methods: Amplification of reference gene primers provided the estimated nucleated cell counts. Using immunoSEQ multiplex PCR, the repertoire was profiled, and TCRdb retains in-frame clones only, with some absent. That table supplies the V and J calls and clone size; D and trimming were determined from the DNA. The table shows some 130,000 clones, with 79% occurring only once. V was clipped by 4 bases and J by 4 bases, with 3 bases between them. The V gene's germline CDR1 is SGHAT and CDR2 FQNNGV. The CDR3 consists of 11 residues. The chain is built from TRBV11-2 and TRBJ2-3; unclear D gene. This TCR was recovered from a woman older than 75 with acute or convalescent COVID-19. Sequenced material: peripheral blood. Written as DNA, the CDR3 is TGTGCCAGCAGCTCGGCAGATACGCAGTATTTT. Its protein product is CASSSADTQYF. The full variable domain, completed using reference TRBV11-2 and TRBJ2-3, is EAGVAQSPRYKIIEKRQSVAFWCNPISGHATLYWYQQILGQGPKLLIQFQNNGVVDDSQLPKDRFSAERLKGVDSTLKIQPAKLEDSAVYLCASSSADTQYFGPGTRLTVL.